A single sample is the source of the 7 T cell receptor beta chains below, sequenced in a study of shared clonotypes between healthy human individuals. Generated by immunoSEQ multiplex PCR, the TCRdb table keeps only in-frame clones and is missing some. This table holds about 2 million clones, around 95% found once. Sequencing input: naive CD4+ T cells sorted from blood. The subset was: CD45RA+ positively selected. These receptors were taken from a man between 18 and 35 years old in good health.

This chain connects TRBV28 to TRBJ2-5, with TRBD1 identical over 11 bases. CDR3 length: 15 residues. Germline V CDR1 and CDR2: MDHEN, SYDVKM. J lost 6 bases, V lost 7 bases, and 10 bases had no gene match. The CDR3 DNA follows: TGTGCCAGCACCCCCCTGGGACAGGGGGAGCAGACCCAGTACTTC. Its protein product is CASTPLGQGEQTQYF.

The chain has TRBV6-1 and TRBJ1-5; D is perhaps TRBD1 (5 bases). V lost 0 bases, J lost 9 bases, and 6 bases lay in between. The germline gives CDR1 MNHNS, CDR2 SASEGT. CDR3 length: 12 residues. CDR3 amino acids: CASSEAGLPQHF. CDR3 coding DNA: TGTGCCAGCAGTGAAGCGGGACTGCCCCAGCATTTT.

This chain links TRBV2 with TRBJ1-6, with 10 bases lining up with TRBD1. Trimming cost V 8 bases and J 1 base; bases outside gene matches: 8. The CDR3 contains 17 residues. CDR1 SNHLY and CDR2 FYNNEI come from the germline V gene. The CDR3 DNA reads TGTGCCAGCGTCGAGGGACAGGGGTTTTCCTATAATTCACCCCTCCACTTT. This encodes CASVEGQGFSYNSPLHF.

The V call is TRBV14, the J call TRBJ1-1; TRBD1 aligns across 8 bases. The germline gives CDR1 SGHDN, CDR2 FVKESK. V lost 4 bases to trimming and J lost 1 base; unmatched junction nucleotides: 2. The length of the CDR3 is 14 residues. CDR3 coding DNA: TGTGCCAGCAGCCGGGACAGGAGGAACACTGAAGCTTTCTTT. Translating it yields CASSRDRRNTEAFF. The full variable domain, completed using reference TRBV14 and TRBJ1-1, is EAGVTQFPSHSVIEKGQTVTLRCDPISGHDNLYWYRRVMGKEIKFLLHFVKESKQDESGMPNNRFLAERTGGTYSTLKVQPAELEDSGVYFCASSRDRRNTEAFFGQGTRLTVV.

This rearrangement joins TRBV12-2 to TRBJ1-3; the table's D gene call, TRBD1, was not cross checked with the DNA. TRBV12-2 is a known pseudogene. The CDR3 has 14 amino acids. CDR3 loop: CASRLDSSGNTIYF. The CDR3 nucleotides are TGTGCAAGTCGCTTAGACAGTAGTGGAAACACCATATATTTT.

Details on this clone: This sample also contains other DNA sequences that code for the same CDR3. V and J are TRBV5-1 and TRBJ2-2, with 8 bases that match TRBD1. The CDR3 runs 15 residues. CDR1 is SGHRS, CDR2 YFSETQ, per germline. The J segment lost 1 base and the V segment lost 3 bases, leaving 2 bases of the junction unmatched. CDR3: CASSSGTGNTGELFF. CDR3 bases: TGCGCCAGCAGCTCCGGGACAGGGAACACCGGGGAGCTGTTTTTT.

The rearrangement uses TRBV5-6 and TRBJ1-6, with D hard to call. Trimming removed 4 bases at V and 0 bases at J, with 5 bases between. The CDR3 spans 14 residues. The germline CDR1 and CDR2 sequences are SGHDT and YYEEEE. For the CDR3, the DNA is TGTGCCAGCAGCACGAGCTCCTATAATTCACCCCTCCACTTT. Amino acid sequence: CASSTSSYNSPLHF.